One and the same sample provided the 7 T cell receptor beta chains below, sequenced in a study of T cell repertoires in cytomegalovirus infection. TCRdb redid the calling of the reads with MiXCR, one entry per CDR3 protein. The sample has roughly 860,000 distinct CDR3 sequences, roughly 33% seen once; the top ten hold roughly 12%. These receptors have no identified antigens. The material was cultured CD8+ T cells from PBMCs, obtained from culture after CMV antigen stimulation. These receptors originate from a human donor in good health (CMV status not recorded). Some clones in this sample may be carry-over from other donors' samples.

This clonotype was observed a few times. The CDR3 DNA reads TGTGCCAGCAGCCTAAAGACAGGGACCTTCTCAACTAATGAAAAACTGTTTTTT. As protein: CASSLKTGTFSTNEKLFF. The V gene is TRBV12-3 or TRBV12-4, the J gene TRBJ1-4, with 7 bases aligning to TRBD1. The CDR3 is 18 residues long. J was trimmed by 0 bases and V by 6 bases; bases with no gene match: 13.

The chain couples TRBV12-3 or TRBV12-4 to TRBJ2-7, with D perhaps matching TRBD2 (6 bases). This CDR3 is 11 amino acids long. CDR3: CTSTPGGEQYV. The CDR3 region has the DNA TGTACCAGCACCCCCGGGGGCGAGCAGTACGTC.

There are a few counts of this clonotype. V is TRBV6-2 or TRBV6-3 and J is TRBJ2-3; the D gene is possibly TRBD1 (6 bases). Trimming cost V 3 bases and J 1 base, with 8 bases left between them. CDR3 size: 14 residues. Germline V gives CDR1 MNHEY, CDR2 SVGEGT. CDR3 region: CASSYQGRTDTQYF. CDR3 nucleotide sequence: TGTGCCAGCAGTTATCAGGGGCGCACAGATACGCAGTATTTT.

This clonotype appeared once. The genes are TRBV5-4 and TRBJ1-4; TRBD1 matches 7 bases. Germline V gives CDR1 SGHNT, CDR2 YYREEE (reference sequence). The CDR3 runs 16 residues. V was pared by 4 bases and J by 5 bases, with 11 bases of the junction left unmatched. The CDR3 is CASSKTTGTENEKLFF. The CDR3 region has the DNA TGTGCCAGCAGCAAAACAACCGGGACAGAAAATGAAAAACTGTTTTTT.

This clonotype was detected only a few times. The chain recombines TRBV4-1 with TRBJ2-1; D might be TRBD2 (5 bases). Trimming removed 1 base at V and 2 bases at J, with 15 bases between. Germline CDR1 and CDR2: MGHRA and YSYEKL. CDR3 length equals 17 residues. The CDR3 sequence: CASSQVLGVSTYNEQFF. The CDR3 DNA follows: TGCGCCAGCAGCCAAGTACTCGGGGTCTCAACCTACAATGAGCAGTTCTTC.

This clonotype was detected only a few times. This chain joins TRBV5-6 and TRBJ1-2, with a weak D call TRBD1 (5 bases). The germline CDR1 and CDR2 sequences are SGHDT and YYEEEE. This CDR3 has 16 residues. Between the trimmed V and J ends, which lost 3 bases and 4 bases, there was a span of 19 bases. The CDR3 coding sequence is TGTGCCAGCAGCTCCAAGGGGTCAGGACGCTTCTATGGCTACACCTTC. This gives the protein CASSSKGSGRFYGYTF.

This clonotype was recorded a few times. The chain carries TRBV27 and TRBJ2-7, with 7 bases matching TRBD1. Trimming removed 5 bases from V and 6 bases from J; junction bases left unmatched: 7. Germline CDR1 is MNHEY and CDR2 is SMNVEV (reference sequence). The CDR3 covers 13 residues. CDR3 coding DNA: TGTGCCAGCAGTGTGACAGGGCCCACCGAGCAGTACTTC. It yields the protein CASSVTGPTEQYF.